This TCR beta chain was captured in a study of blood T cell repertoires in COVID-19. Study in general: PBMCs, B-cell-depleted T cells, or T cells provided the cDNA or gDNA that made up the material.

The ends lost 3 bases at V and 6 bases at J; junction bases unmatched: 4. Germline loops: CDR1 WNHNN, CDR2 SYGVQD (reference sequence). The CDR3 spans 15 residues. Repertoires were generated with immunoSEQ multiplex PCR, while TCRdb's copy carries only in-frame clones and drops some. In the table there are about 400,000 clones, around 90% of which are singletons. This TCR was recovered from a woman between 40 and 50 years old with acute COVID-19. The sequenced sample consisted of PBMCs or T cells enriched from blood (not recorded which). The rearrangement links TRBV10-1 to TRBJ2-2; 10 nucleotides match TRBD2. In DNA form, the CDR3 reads TGCGCCAGCAGTGAAGCTAGCGGGGGCCCCGGGGAGCTGTTTTTT. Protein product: CASSEASGGPGELFF.